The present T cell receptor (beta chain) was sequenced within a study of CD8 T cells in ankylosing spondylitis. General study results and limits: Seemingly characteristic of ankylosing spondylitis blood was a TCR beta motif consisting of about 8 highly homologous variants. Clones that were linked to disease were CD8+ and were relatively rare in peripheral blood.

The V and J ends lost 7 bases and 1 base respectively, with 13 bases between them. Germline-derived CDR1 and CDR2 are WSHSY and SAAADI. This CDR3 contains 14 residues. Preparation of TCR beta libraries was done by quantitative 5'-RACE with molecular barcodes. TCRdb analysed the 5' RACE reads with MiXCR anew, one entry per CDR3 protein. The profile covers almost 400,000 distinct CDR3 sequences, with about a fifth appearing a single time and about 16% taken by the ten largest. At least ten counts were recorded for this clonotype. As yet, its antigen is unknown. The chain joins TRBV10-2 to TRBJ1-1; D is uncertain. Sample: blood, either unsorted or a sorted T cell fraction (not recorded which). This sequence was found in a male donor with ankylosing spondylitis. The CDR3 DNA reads TGCGCCAGCAACCCCCGGGCCCCGAACACTGAAGCTTTCTTT. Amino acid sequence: CASNPRAPNTEAFF.